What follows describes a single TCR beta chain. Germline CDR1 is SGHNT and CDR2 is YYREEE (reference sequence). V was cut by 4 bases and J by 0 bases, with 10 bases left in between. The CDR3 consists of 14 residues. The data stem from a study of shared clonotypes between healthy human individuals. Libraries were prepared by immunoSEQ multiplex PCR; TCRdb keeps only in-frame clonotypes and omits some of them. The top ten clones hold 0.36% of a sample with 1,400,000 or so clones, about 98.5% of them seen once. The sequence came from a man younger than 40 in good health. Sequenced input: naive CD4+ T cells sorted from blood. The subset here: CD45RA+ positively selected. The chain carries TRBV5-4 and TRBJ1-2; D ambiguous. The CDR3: CASSNPQANYGYTF. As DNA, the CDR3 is TGTGCCAGCAGCAATCCCCAAGCTAACTATGGCTACACCTTC.